This record looks at one T cell receptor beta chain sequence and its context. Authors' processing steps: Researchers report that nucleated cell counts were estimated from reference gene primer amplification. The repertoire was sequenced with immunoSEQ multiplex PCR; TCRdb's copy has only in-frame clones and lacks some. V, J and clone size are those of that table, while D and trimming were read from the DNA. The sample includes 100,000 to 150,000 clones, 79% seen only once; the top ten take roughly 35%. The data stem from a study of blood T cell repertoires in COVID-19. About the research overall: The origin of the acute and convalescent COVID-19 samples was the United States, Italy and Spain. From T cells, B-cell-depleted T cells, or PBMCs came the material, which was cDNA or gDNA.

The clonotype comes from a man aged 35 to 55 with active or convalescent COVID-19. Input material: peripheral blood.

The CDR3 here is CASSRGTDYNYGYTF. The CDR3 nucleotides read TGTGCCAGCAGCCGGGGGACAGACTATAACTATGGCTACACCTTC. The chain joins TRBV7-9 to TRBJ1-2; TRBD1 matches 7 bases. CDR3 length: 15 amino acids. Germline CDR1 and CDR2: SEHNR and FQNEAQ (reference sequence). V lost 5 bases to trimming and J lost 1 base; unmatched junction nucleotides: 7. Drawing the rest from reference TRBV7-9 and TRBJ1-2, the complete variable domain is DTGVSQNPRHKITKRGQNVTFRCDPISEHNRLYWYRQTLGQGPEFLTYFQNEAQLEKSRLLSDRFSAERPKGSFSTLEIQRTEQGDSAMYLCASSRGTDYNYGYTFGSGTRLTVV.